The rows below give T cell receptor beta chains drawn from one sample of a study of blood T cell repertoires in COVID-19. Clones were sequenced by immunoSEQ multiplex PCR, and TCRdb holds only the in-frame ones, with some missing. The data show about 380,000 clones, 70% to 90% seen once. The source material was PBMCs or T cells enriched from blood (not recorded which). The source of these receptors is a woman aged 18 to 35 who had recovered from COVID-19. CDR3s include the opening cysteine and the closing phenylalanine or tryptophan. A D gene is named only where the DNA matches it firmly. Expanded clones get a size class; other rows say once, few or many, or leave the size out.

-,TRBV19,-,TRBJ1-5,CASRDQGIVLRYNQPQHF,TGTGCCAGTAGAGATCAGGGTATAGTGTTGAGATACAATCAGCCCCAGCATTTT
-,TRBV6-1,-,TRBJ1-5,CASGGAPSNQPQHF,TGTGCCAGCGGAGGGGCCCCAAGCAATCAGCCCCAGCATTTT
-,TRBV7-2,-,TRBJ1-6,CASSPRVAGVSSPLHF,TGTGCCAGCAGCCCCCGGGTCGCAGGGGTCAGTTCACCCCTCCACTTT
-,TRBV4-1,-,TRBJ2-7,CASSQVRGDRSYEQYF,TGCGCCAGCAGCCAAGTTCGCGGGGACAGATCCTACGAGCAGTACTTC
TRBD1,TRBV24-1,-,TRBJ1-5,CATQTKGAYQPQHF,TGTGCCACCCAAACGAAGGGGGCGTATCAGCCCCAGCATTTT
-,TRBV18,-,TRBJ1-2,CASRNKDNYGYTF,TGTGCCAGCAGAAACAAAGATAACTATGGCTACACCTTC
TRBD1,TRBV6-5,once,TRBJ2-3,CASSRGQSTDTQYF,TGTGCCAGCAGTCGGGGACAGTCCACAGATACGCAGTATTTT
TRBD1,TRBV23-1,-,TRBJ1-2,CASLHRSGTGTYGYTF,TGCGCCAGCCTTCATCGCTCCGGGACAGGCACATATGGCTACACCTTC
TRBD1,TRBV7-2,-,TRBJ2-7,CASSFDRGTYEQYF,TGTGCCAGCAGCTTCGACAGGGGAACCTACGAGCAGTACTTC
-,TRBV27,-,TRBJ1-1,CASSLGGNTEAFF,TGTGCCAGCAGTTTGGGAGGGAACACTGAAGCTTTCTTT
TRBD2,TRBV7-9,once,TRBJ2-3,CASSPPLRGGITDTQYF,TGTGCCAGCAGCCCCCCTCTGCGGGGGGGCATCACAGATACGCAGTATTTT
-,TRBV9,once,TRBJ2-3,CASGAGSGGTDTQYF,TGTGCCAGCGGGGCGGGGTCTGGGGGCACAGATACGCAGTATTTT
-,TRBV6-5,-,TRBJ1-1,CASSYSGRANTEAFF,TGTGCCAGCAGTTACTCGGGCAGGGCGAACACTGAAGCTTTCTTT
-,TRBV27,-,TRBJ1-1,CASSAHMNTEAFF,TGTGCCAGCAGTGCCCACATGAACACTGAAGCTTTCTTT
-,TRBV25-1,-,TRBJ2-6,CASSELSSGANVLTF,TGTGCCAGCAGTGAACTGAGCTCTGGGGCCAACGTCCTGACTTTC
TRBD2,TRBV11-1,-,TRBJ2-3,CASSFRRGTSTDTQYF,TGTGCCAGCAGCTTCCGGCGGGGGACTAGCACAGATACGCAGTATTTT
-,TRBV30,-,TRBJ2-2,CAWSMRDGELFF,TGTGCCTGGAGTATGAGGGACGGGGAGCTGTTTTTT
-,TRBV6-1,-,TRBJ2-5,CASSEARLLETQYF,TGTGCCAGCAGTGAAGCGCGACTATTGGAGACCCAGTACTTC
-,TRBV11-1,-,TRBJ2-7,CASSINGNIHLTQYF,TGTGCCAGCAGCATAAACGGGAACATTCATCTCACCCAGTACTTC
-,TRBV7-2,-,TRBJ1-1,CASRQQVNTEAFF,TGTGCCAGCAGGCAACAGGTGAACACTGAAGCTTTCTTT
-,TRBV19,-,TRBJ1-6,CASSLQANYNSPLHF,TGTGCCAGTAGCCTACAGGCCAACTATAATTCACCCCTCCACTTT
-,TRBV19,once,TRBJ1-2,CASSTGLANYGYTF,TGTGCCAGTAGTACAGGACTAGCTAACTATGGCTACACCTTC
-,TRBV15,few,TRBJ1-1,CATSRDWGEAEAFF,TGTGCCACCAGCAGAGATTGGGGGGAGGCTGAAGCTTTCTTT
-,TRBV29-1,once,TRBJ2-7,CSVEEGAYEQYF,TGCAGCGTTGAAGAAGGGGCCTACGAGCAGTACTTC
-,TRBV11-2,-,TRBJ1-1,CASSSLGPQGLGNTEAFF,TGTGCCAGCAGTAGCTTGGGCCCCCAGGGGCTAGGTAACACTGAAGCTTTCTTT